The text below deals with one T cell receptor beta chain. This entry is derived from a study of blood T cell repertoires in COVID-19. Turning to the study itself: PBMCs, B-cell-depleted T cells, or T cells were the source of the cDNA or gDNA that made up the material.

The assay was immunoSEQ multiplex PCR, and TCRdb's table has in-frame clones only and misses some. The sample has about 190,000 clones, just under 90% seen once. The CDR3 is 16 residues long. Germline CDR1 reads MGHDK; CDR2 reads SYGVNS. V trimming: 3 bases; J trimming: 6 bases; junction bases outside the gene matches: 10. The clonotype comes from a woman between 18 and 29 years old who had recovered from COVID-19. The chain has TRBV25-1 and TRBJ1-1; 10 nucleotides line up with TRBD1. Sequencing used peripheral blood. The CDR3 coding sequence is TGTGCCAGCAGTGACCCGGGACAGGGGATTTTGGCTGAAGCTTTCTTT. As protein: CASSDPGQGILAEAFF. Full variable domain (outside the CDR3, taken from reference TRBV25-1 and TRBJ1-1): EADIYQTPRYLVIGTGKKITLECSQTMGHDKMYWYQQDPGMELHLIHYSYGVNSTEKGDLSSESTVSRIRTEHFPLTLESARPSHTSQYLCASSDPGQGILAEAFFGQGTRLTVV.